The 6 T cell receptor beta chains below all came from one sample that was sequenced in a study of blood T cell repertoires in COVID-19. Generated by immunoSEQ multiplex PCR, the TCRdb table keeps only in-frame clones and is missing some. Seen here are under 250,000 clones, less than 90% observed once, and the top ten hold about 1.5%. Material: peripheral blood. These receptors originate from a woman aged 40 to 55 who had recovered from COVID-19.

CDR3 residues: CASSLGGDYGYTF. DNA for the CDR3: TGTGCCAGCAGTTTGGGAGGGGACTATGGCTACACCTTC. The chain uses TRBV28 and TRBJ1-2, with a possible D match to TRBD1 (5 bases). There are 13 residues in the CDR3. Germline loops: CDR1 MDHEN, CDR2 SYDVKM. Trimming removed 3 bases at V and 3 bases at J, with 8 bases between.

V and J are TRBV11-3 and TRBJ2-4, with TRBD1 matching 8 bases. CDR3 length equals 15 residues. V trimming: 4 bases; J trimming: 6 bases; junction bases outside the gene matches: 8. Germline V gene sequence: CDR1 SGHNT, CDR2 YENEEA. CDR3 nucleotides: TGTGCCAGCAGCTCCTCCAGACAGGGGAGAAACATTCAGTACTTC. It translates to CASSSSRQGRNIQYF.

CDR3 amino acids: CASSLDRGGQETQYF. The CDR3, as DNA: TGTGCCAGCAGCCTTGACAGGGGGGGACAAGAGACCCAGTACTTC. This rearrangement joins TRBV4-2 to TRBJ2-5, with 9 bases lining up with TRBD1. The CDR3 extends over 15 amino acids. Trimming at V came to 4 bases and at J to 2 bases, leaving 5 bases not matched to a gene. CDR1 is LGHNA, CDR2 YNFKEQ, per germline.

This CDR3 is CASSSIRVQETQYF. CDR3 DNA: TGTGCCAGCAGCTCTATCAGGGTCCAAGAGACCCAGTACTTC. V and J are TRBV11-2 and TRBJ2-5; the D gene is possibly TRBD1 (5 bases). V was pared by 4 bases and J by 1 base, with 10 bases between. Germline V gene sequence: CDR1 SGHAT, CDR2 FQNNGV. The CDR3 spans 14 residues.

About this clone: Other DNA sequences in the sample encode the same CDR3. This rearrangement joins TRBV5-1 to TRBJ2-5; the D gene is possibly TRBD1 (5 bases). The CDR3 runs 14 residues. Trimming stripped 2 bases from V and 3 bases from J, with 11 bases between. The germline V gene encodes CDR1 SGHRS and CDR2 YFSETQ. CDR3 region: CASSLDSTKETQYF. The CDR3 bases are TGCGCCAGCAGCTTAGACAGTACTAAAGAGACCCAGTACTTC.

This clone was seen more than once but under ten times. J is TRBJ1-1 and V is TRBV29-1; D gene uncertain. Trimming pared 6 bases from V and 1 base from J, leaving 6 bases between. In germline, CDR1 is SQVTM, CDR2 ANQGSEA. The CDR3 sequence is 11 residues long. CDR3 amino acids: CSVSSNTEAFF. CDR3 coding DNA: TGCAGCGTCTCGTCGAACACTGAAGCTTTCTTT.